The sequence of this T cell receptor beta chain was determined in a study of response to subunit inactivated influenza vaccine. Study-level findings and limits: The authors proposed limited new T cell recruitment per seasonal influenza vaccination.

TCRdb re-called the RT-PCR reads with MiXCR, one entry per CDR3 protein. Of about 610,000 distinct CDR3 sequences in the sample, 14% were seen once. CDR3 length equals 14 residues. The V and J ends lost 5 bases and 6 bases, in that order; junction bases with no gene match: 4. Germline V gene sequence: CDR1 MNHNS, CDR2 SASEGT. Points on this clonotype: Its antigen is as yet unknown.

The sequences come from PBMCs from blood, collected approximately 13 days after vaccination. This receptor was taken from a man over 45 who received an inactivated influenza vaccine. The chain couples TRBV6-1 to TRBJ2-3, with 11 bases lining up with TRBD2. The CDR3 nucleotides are TGTGCCAGCAGTAGTAGCGGGGGGGAGGATACGCAGTATTTT. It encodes CASSSSGGEDTQYF.